The subject of this entry is one T cell receptor beta chain. The CDR3 sequence is 13 residues long. From germline, CDR1 is SGHTA and CDR2 FQGTGA. V lost 5 bases and J lost 4; bases outside the gene matches: 3. Using immunoSEQ multiplex PCR, the repertoire was profiled, and TCRdb retains in-frame clones only, with some absent. The repertoire holds about 72,000 clones, with 82% as singletons. The sample comes from a study of blood T cell repertoires in COVID-19. The sample was peripheral blood. V usage is TRBV7-3 and J usage is TRBJ2-5; 8 bases agree with TRBD2. This TCR came from a human donor in a cohort sampled during active COVID-19. The CDR3 here is CASSPGTRETQYF. CDR3 DNA sequence: TGTGCCAGCAGCCCAGGGACTAGAGAGACCCAGTACTTC.